The entry below gives a single TCR beta chain sequence along with its context. This entry belongs to a study of shared clonotypes between healthy human individuals. Turning to the study itself: A couple of women and a few men aged 18 to 49 served as donors. Three plates each covered CD4 naive and memory; CD8 naive two, CD8 memory one.

Germline loops: CDR1 SGHNT, CDR2 YENEEA. This CDR3 has 13 amino acids. The trim removed 4 bases at V and 6 bases at J, leaving 5 bases unmatched. Generated by immunoSEQ multiplex PCR, the TCRdb table keeps only in-frame clones and is missing some. This table has 1,400,000 or so clones, about 98.5% appearing once. This TCR was sampled from a young man in good health. The chain carries TRBV11-3 and TRBJ2-7; TRBD2 matches at 8 bases. The sequenced sample consisted of naive CD4+ T cells sorted from blood. The subset is: CD45RA+ positively selected. In DNA form, the CDR3 reads TGTGCCAGCAGCTCGACCGGGACTAGCGAGCAGTACTTC. Amino acid sequence: CASSSTGTSEQYF.